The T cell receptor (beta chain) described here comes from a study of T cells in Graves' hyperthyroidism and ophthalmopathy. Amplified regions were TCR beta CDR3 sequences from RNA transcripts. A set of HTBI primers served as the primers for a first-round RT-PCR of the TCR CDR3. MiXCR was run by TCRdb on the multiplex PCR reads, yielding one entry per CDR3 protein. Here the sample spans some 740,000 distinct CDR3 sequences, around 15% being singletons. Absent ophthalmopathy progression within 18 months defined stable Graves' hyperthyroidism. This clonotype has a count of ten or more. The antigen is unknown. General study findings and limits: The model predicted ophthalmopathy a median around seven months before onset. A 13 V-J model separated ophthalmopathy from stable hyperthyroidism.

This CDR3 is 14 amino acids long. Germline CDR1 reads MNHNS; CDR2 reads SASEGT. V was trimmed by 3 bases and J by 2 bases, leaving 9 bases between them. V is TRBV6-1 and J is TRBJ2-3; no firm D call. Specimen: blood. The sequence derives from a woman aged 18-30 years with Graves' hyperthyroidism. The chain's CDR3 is CASSEVGSTDTQYF. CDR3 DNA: TGTGCCAGCAGTGAGGTCGGGTCCACAGATACGCAGTATTTT.